The text below deals with one T cell receptor beta chain. No antigen is known for it. Both 60 Vbeta primers and 13 Jbeta primers went into the PCR. Produced via immunoSEQ multiplex PCR; TCRdb's table is partial and in-frame only. This sample contains about 130,000 clones. This entry comes from a study of cytomegalovirus exposure and HLA in healthy donors. General study points: A further, later analysis showed that HLA-associated TCR beta chains (compared with equally common others) were more clonally expanded.

The length of the CDR3 is 12 residues. Trimming stripped 6 bases from V and 3 bases from J, with 9 bases between. CDR1 is MNHEY, CDR2 SVGAGI, per germline. Sequencing used PBMCs. The gene calls are TRBV6-5 and TRBJ2-7, with D maybe TRBD1 (5 bases). The TCR was taken from a man aged 18 to 35 in good health and CMV-seronegative. The CDR3 sequence: CASRDKYYEQYF. The DNA of the CDR3 is TGTGCCAGCAGGGACAAGTACTACGAGCAGTACTTC.